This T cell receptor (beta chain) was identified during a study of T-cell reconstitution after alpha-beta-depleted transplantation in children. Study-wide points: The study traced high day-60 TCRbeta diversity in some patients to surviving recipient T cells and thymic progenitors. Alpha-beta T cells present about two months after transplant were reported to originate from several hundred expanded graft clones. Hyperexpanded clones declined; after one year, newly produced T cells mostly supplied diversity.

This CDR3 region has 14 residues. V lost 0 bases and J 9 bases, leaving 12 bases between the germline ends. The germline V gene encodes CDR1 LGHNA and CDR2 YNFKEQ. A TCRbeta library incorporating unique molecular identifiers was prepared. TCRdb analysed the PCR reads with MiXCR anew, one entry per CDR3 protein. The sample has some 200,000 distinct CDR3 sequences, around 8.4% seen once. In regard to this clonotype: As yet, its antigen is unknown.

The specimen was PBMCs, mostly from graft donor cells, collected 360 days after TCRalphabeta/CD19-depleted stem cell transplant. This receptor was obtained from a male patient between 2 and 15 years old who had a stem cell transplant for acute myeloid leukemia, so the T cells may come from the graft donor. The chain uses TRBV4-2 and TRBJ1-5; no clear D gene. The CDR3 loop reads CASSQDSSRLPQHF. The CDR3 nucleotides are TGTGCCAGCAGCCAAGATAGCAGTAGGTTGCCCCAGCATTTT.